The 21 T cell receptor beta chains below were found in one sample sequenced in a study of CD8+CD57+ T cells in acquired aplastic anemia. CDR3 and TCR beta VDJ profiling relied on a genomic DNA template. TCRdb re-called the reads through MiXCR, storing one row per CDR3 protein. This sample has about 160,000 distinct CDR3 sequences, with over 70% found just once. It was patients with CD8+CD57+ cell expansion by flow cytometry who were chosen for sequencing. The specimen sequenced was sorted CD4+, CD8+, or CD8+CD57+ T cells (not recorded which) from PBMCs. The receptors here all came from a human donor with aplastic anemia.

This chain links TRBV4-1 with TRBJ2-1; the D gene is possibly TRBD1 (5 bases). The CDR3 loop spans 11 amino acids. Germline lookup yields CDR1 MGHRA and CDR2 YSYEKL. The V end was cut by 1 base, the J end by 15 bases, with 10 bases between. CDR3 loop: CASSQGQLAFF. The CDR3 DNA reads TGCGCCAGCAGCCAAGGACAGCTCGCGTTCTTC.

DNA of the CDR3: TGTGCCACCAGTGATCCCGGGACAGGGGCGGGCACCGGGGAGCTGTTTTTT. As protein: CATSDPGTGAGTGELFF. V and J are TRBV24-1 and TRBJ2-2; TRBD1 aligns across 10 bases. V shed 3 bases and J 4 bases; nucleotides not matched to a gene: 7. The CDR3 covers 17 residues. Germline-derived CDR1 and CDR2 are KGHDR and SFDVKD.

Written as DNA, the CDR3 is TGCAGCGTTGACTCAGGGGGCGGCGACGAGCAGTACTTC. Its translation is CSVDSGGGDEQYF. J is TRBJ2-7 and V is TRBV29-1; TRBD1 matches 8 bases. The germline V gene encodes CDR1 SQVTM and CDR2 ANQGSEA. Unmatched junction bases numbered 6, after V lost 3 bases and J lost 5 bases. The CDR3 covers 13 residues.

The chain carries TRBV25-1 and TRBJ2-2; D is possibly TRBD1 (7 bases). There are 14 residues in the CDR3. Per the germline V gene, CDR1 is MGHDK and CDR2 is SYGVNS. Deletions cut 3 bases from V and 6 bases from J, with 11 bases between. In nucleotides, the CDR3 is TGTGCCAGCAGTGACAGGGGGGAAGCCGGGGAGCTGTTTTTT. Protein product: CASSDRGEAGELFF.

In its sample, this clonotype was seen a few times. This chain joins TRBV2 and TRBJ2-5, with 8 bases lining up with TRBD1. V lost 1 base, J lost 2 bases, and 3 bases stayed unmatched. The germline V gene has CDR1 SNHLY and CDR2 FYNNEI. CDR3 length: 15 residues. CDR3 bases: TGTGCCAGCAGTGAAGGCAGGGGGCTGCAAGAGACCCAGTACTTC. This gives the protein CASSEGRGLQETQYF.

This clonotype showed up just once. The chain links TRBV9 to TRBJ2-7; D assignment may be TRBD1 or TRBD2 (5 bases each). CDR3 length equals 14 residues. Trimming removed 0 bases at V and 3 bases at J, with 10 bases between. CDR1 is SGDLS, CDR2 YYNGEE, per germline. This chain's CDR3 is CASSVAEGRYEQYF. Here the CDR3 DNA reads TGTGCCAGCAGCGTAGCTGAGGGGCGCTACGAGCAGTACTTC. Based on the CDR3 plus reference TRBV9 and TRBJ2-7, the full variable domain is DSGVTQTPKHLITATGQRVTLRCSPRSGDLSVYWYQQSLDQGLQFLIQYYNGEERAKGNILERFSAQQFPDLHSELNLSSLELGDSALYFCASSVAEGRYEQYFGPGTRLTVT.

This clonotype was seen at least ten times. The chain combines TRBV10-2 with TRBJ1-5; D is unclear. Trimming left V 2 bases short and J 0 bases short, with 8 bases between. The CDR3 covers 15 residues. Germline CDR1 reads WSHSY; CDR2 reads SAAADI. For the CDR3, the DNA is TGCGCCAGCAGTGAGGGGTGGATTAGCAATCAGCCCCAGCATTTT. Protein sequence: CASSEGWISNQPQHF.

This clonotype came up a few times. The chain carries TRBV15 and TRBJ2-3; D remains ambiguous. This CDR3 region has 16 residues. Germline CDR1 and CDR2: LNHNV and YYDKDF (reference sequence). Deletions cut 5 bases from V and 2 bases from J, with 17 bases between. The CDR3 coding sequence is TGTGCCACCAGCTCGAGGAAGGGCGGACCCACAGATACGCAGTATTTT. Translated: CATSSRKGGPTDTQYF. The entire variable domain, with the rest obtained from reference TRBV15 and TRBJ2-3, is as follows: DAMVIQNPRYQVTQFGKPVTLSCSQTLNHNVMYWYQQKSSQAPKLLFHYYDKDFNNEADTPDNFQSRRPNTSFCFLDIRSPGLGDTAMYLCATSSRKGGPTDTQYFGPGTRLTVL.

The J gene is TRBJ2-2, the V gene TRBV10-1; unclear D gene. Trimming stripped 4 bases from V and 7 bases from J, with 7 bases between. This CDR3 spans 12 amino acids. From germline, CDR1 is WNHNN and CDR2 SYGVQD (reference sequence). CDR3 nucleotide sequence: TGCGCCAGCAGTGGAGTGGTCGGGGAGCTGTTTTTT. It codes for CASSGVVGELFF.

J is TRBJ2-7 and V is TRBV20-1, with D tentatively TRBD1 (6 bases). The ends were cut back, 1 base at V and 3 bases at J, with 10 bases in the middle. The CDR3 contains 13 residues. In germline, CDR1 is DFQATT, CDR2 SNEGSKA (reference sequence). In DNA form, the CDR3 reads TGCAGTGCTAGAGGAAGGACAGTCTACGAGCAGTACTTC. Translated: CSARGRTVYEQYF.

The chain joins TRBV7-2 to TRBJ2-7, with D tentatively TRBD1 (6 bases). The CDR3 runs 14 residues. From germline, CDR1 is SGHTA and CDR2 FQGNSA. Trimming removed 5 bases from V and 3 bases from J, with 14 bases in between. This CDR3 reads CASSLRRTDYEQYF. The DNA of the CDR3 is TGTGCCAGCAGCCTGCGGCGGACAGACTACGAGCAGTACTTC.

The rearrangement uses TRBV7-8 and TRBJ1-3, with a possible D match to TRBD1 (5 bases). Looked up from germline, CDR1 is SGHVS and CDR2 is FQNEAQ. Between the trimmed V and J ends, which lost 1 base and 8 bases, there was a span of 6 bases. This CDR3 region has 12 residues. CDR3 residues: CASSLVGDTIYF. CDR3 bases: TGTGCCAGCAGCTTAGTGGGGGACACCATATATTTT.

The chain couples TRBV19 to TRBJ1-2, with D possibly being TRBD1 (6 bases). Germline V gene lookup returns CDR1 LNHDA and CDR2 SQIVND (reference sequence). The CDR3 has 14 amino acids. Trimming took 7 bases from V and 0 from J, leaving 12 bases between them. The CDR3 DNA follows: TGTGCCAGTAAAGCTCCAGGGGCTAACTATGGCTACACCTTC. Protein sequence: CASKAPGANYGYTF.

V usage is TRBV15 and J usage is TRBJ2-1; no reliable D call. The CDR3 totals 16 residues. Germline loops: CDR1 LNHNV, CDR2 YYDKDF (reference sequence). Trimming took off 1 base at V and 7 bases at J, with 17 bases between the two ends. DNA of the CDR3: TGTGCCACCAGCAGAGGCAGACACGCTCTACAGAATGAGCAGTTCTTC. Amino acid sequence: CATSRGRHALQNEQFF.

The chain employs TRBV29-1 and TRBJ1-1; no definite D call. Between the trimmed V and J ends, which lost 4 bases and 2 bases, there was a span of 5 bases. CDR3 length: 11 amino acids. Germline V gene sequence: CDR1 SQVTM, CDR2 ANQGSEA. The CDR3, as DNA: TGCAGCGTTGGGGTCAACACTGAAGCTTTCTTT. Its protein product is CSVGVNTEAFF.

This chain joins TRBV2 and TRBJ2-3, with TRBD2 identical over 8 bases. This CDR3 is built from 17 residues. Germline CDR1 and CDR2: SNHLY and FYNNEI. J lost 4 bases, V lost 6 bases, and 15 bases had no gene match. CDR3 nucleotides: TGTGCCAGCAGCGCTGGGACTAGTTGGCTCAAACCAGATACGCAGTATTTT. Translation: CASSAGTSWLKPDTQYF.

The V and J genes are TRBV20-1 and TRBJ2-2; D could derive from TRBD1 or TRBD2 (5 bases each). V shed 3 bases and J shed 1 base, with 6 bases lying between them. There are 13 residues in the CDR3. The V gene's germline CDR1 is DFQATT and CDR2 SNEGSKA (reference sequence). The CDR3 region has the DNA TGCAGTGCTAGGGGGGTGAACACCGGGGAGCTGTTTTTT. Translating it yields CSARGVNTGELFF.

The V and J genes are TRBV30 and TRBJ2-7; no clear D. The CDR3 runs 12 residues. Trimming pared 0 bases from V and 3 bases from J, leaving 6 bases between. Germline CDR1 GTSNPN, CDR2 SVGIG (reference sequence). CDR3 nucleotide sequence: TGTGCCTGGAGTGTACAAGGCTACGAGCAGTACTTC. This encodes CAWSVQGYEQYF.

Comments on this clonotype: A much larger clone differs by one base, so this may be a read error. This chain uses TRBV10-2 with TRBJ2-1; TRBD2 might be the D (7 bases). Germline V gives CDR1 WSHSY, CDR2 SAAADI. Trimming removed 4 bases from V and 6 bases from J, with 13 bases in between. This CDR3 has 14 amino acids. The CDR3 coding sequence is TGCGCCAGCAGTGTCCCGGGGGGCCTCAATGAGCAGTTCTTC. Its protein product is CASSVPGGLNEQFF.

This rearrangement joins TRBV7-6 to TRBJ2-1; tentatively, D is TRBD1 or TRBD2 (7 bases each). Between the trimmed V and J ends, which lost 4 bases and 8 bases, there was a span of 15 bases. Germline V gene data show CDR1 as SGHVS and CDR2 as FNYEAQ. The CDR3 sequence is 14 residues long. The CDR3 region has the DNA TGTGCCAGCAGCTCCCGACAGGGAGGGCATGAGCAGTTCTTC. It specifies CASSSRQGGHEQFF.

V is TRBV7-2 and J is TRBJ2-1, with 8 bases fitting TRBD2. CDR3 length: 15 amino acids. Germline assignment: CDR1 SGHTA and CDR2 FQGNSA. Trimming removed 3 bases from V and 8 bases from J; junction bases left unmatched: 9. This CDR3 reads CASSFLSGGRYEQFF. The CDR3 DNA reads TGTGCCAGCAGCTTCCTGTCGGGCGGGAGGTATGAGCAGTTCTTC.